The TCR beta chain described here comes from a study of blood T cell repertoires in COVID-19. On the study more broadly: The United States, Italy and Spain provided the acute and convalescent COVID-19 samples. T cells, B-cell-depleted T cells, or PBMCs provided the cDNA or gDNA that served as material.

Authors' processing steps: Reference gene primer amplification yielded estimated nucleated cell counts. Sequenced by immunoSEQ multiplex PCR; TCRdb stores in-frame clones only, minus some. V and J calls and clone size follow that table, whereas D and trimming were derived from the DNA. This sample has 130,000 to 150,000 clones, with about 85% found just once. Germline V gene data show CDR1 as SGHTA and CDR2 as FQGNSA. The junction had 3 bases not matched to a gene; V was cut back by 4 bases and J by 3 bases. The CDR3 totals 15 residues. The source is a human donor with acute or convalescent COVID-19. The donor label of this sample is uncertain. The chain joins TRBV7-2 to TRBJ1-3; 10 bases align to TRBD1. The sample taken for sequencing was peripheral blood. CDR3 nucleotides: TGTGCCAGCAGCTCGCGGACAGGGGGTGGAAACACCATATATTTT. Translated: CASSSRTGGGNTIYF.